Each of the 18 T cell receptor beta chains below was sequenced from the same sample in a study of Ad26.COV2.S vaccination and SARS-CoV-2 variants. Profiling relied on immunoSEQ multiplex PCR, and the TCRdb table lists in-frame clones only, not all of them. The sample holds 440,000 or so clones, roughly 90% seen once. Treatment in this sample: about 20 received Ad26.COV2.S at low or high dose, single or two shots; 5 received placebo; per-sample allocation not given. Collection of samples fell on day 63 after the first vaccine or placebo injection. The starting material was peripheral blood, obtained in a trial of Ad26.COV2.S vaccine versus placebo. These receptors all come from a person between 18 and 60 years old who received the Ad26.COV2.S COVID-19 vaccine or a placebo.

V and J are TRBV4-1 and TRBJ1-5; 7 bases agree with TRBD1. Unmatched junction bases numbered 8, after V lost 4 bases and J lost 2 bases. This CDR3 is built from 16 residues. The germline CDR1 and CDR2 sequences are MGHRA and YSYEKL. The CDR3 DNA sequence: TGCGCCAGCAGCCTAAACCCCGACAGGGGCAATCAGCCCCAGCATTTT. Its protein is CASSLNPDRGNQPQHF.

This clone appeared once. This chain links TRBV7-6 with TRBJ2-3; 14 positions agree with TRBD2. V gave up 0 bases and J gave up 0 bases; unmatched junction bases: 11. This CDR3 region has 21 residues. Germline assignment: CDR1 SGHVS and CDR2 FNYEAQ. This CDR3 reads CASSLAYRGTSGGSSTDTQYF. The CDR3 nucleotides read TGTGCCAGCAGCTTAGCTTATCGCGGGACTAGCGGGGGTTCTAGCACAGATACGCAGTATTTT.

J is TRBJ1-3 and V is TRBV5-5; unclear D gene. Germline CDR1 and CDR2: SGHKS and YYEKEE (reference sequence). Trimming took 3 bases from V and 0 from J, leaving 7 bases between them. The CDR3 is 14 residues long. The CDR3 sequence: CASSWMVSGNTIYF. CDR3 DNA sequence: TGTGCCAGCAGCTGGATGGTCTCTGGAAACACCATATATTTT.

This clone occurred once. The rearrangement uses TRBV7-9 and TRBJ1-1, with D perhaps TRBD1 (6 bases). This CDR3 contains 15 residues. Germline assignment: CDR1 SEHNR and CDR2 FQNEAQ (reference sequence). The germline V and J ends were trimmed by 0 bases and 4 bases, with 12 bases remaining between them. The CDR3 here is CASSLAPRDTTEAFF. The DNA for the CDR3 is TGTGCCAGCAGCTTAGCCCCCCGGGACACCACTGAAGCTTTCTTT.

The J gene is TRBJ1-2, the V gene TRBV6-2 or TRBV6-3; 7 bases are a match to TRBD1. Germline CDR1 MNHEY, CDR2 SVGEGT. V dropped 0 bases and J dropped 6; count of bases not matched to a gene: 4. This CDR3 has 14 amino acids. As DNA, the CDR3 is TGTGCCAGCAGTTACTCGACCGGGACAGATGGCTACACCTTC. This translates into CASSYSTGTDGYTF.

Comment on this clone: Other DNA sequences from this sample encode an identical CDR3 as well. The CDR3 loop is CASSTGGGTEAFF. CDR3 nucleotide sequence: TGTGCCAGCAGTACAGGGGGCGGGACTGAAGCTTTCTTT. The V gene is TRBV9, the J gene TRBJ1-1; 9 nucleotides match TRBD1. The germline V gene has CDR1 SGDLS and CDR2 YYNGEE. The CDR3 is 13 amino acids. The V and J ends lost 5 bases and 5 bases, in that order; junction bases with no gene match: 4.

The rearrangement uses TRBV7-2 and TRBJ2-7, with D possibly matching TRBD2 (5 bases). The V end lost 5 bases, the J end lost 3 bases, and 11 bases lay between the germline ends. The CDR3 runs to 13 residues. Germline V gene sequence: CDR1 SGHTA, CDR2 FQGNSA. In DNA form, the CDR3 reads TGTGCCAGCAGCACTAGGATAGGCTACGAGCAGTACTTC. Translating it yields CASSTRIGYEQYF.

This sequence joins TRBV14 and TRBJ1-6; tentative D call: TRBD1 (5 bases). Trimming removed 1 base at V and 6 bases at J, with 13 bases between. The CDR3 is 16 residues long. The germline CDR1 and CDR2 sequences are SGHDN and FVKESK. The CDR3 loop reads CASSQGPGRSNSPLHF. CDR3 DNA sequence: TGTGCCAGCAGCCAAGGCCCGGGACGGAGTAATTCACCCCTCCACTTT.

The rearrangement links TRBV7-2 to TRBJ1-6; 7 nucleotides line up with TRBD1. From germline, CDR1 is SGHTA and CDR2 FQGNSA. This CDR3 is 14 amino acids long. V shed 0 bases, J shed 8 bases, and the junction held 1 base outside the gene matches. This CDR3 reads CASSLATGYSPLHF. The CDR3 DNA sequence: TGTGCCAGCAGCTTAGCGACAGGGTATTCACCCCTCCACTTT.

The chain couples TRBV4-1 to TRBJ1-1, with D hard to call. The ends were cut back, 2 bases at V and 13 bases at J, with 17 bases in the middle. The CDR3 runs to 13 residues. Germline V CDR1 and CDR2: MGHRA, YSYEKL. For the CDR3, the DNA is TGCGCCAGCAGCCAAAAAGCCAGCGGTTTGAATTTCTTT. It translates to CASSQKASGLNFF.

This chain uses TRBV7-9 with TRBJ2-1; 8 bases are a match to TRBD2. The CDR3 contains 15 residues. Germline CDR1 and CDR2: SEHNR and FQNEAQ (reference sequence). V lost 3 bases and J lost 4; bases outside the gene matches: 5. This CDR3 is CASSFSSGWYNEQFF. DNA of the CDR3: TGTGCCAGCAGCTTCTCTAGCGGGTGGTACAATGAGCAGTTCTTC.

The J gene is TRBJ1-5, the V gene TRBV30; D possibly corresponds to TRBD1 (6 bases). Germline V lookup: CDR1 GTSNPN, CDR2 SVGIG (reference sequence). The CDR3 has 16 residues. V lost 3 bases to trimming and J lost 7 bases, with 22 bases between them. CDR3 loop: CAWRQGGGNRGQPQHF. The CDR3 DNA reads TGTGCCTGGAGACAGGGTGGGGGTAATAGAGGGCAGCCCCAGCATTTT. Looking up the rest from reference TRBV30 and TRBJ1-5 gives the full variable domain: SQTIHQWPATLVQPVGSPLSLECTVEGTSNPNLYWYRQAAGRGLQLLFYSVGIGQISSEVPQNLSASRPQDRQFILSSKKLLLSDSGFYLCAWRQGGGNRGQPQHFGDGTRLSIL.

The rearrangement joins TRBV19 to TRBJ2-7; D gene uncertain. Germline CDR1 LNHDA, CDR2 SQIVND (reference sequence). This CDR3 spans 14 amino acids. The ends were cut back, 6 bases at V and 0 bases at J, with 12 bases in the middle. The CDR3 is CASRAAESSYEQYF. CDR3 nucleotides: TGTGCCAGTAGGGCGGCAGAGTCCTCCTACGAGCAGTACTTC. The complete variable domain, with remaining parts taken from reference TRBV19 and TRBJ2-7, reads DGGITQSPKYLFRKEGQNVTLSCEQNLNHDAMYWYRQDPGQGLRLIYYSQIVNDFQKGDIAEGYSVSREKKESFPLTVTSAQKNPTAFYLCASRAAESSYEQYFGPGTRLTVT.

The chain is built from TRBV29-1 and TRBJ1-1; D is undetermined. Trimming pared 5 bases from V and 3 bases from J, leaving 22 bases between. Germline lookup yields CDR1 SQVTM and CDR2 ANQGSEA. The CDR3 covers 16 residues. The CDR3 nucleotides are TGCAGCGTTCTGGTCCACGGTACGGTGGGCGACACTGAAGCTTTCTTT. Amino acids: CSVLVHGTVGDTEAFF.

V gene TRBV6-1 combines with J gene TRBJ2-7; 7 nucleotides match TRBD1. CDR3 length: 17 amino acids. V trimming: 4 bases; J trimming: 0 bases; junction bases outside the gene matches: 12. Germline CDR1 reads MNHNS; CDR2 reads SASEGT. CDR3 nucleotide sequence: TGTGCCAGCAGTGGACAGGGATGGGGATTAAGCTCCTACGAGCAGTACTTC. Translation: CASSGQGWGLSSYEQYF.

The CDR3 region is CASAYMTGVNTGELFF. CDR3 DNA sequence: TGTGCCAGTGCATACATGACAGGGGTTAACACCGGGGAGCTGTTTTTT. The V gene is TRBV19, the J gene TRBJ2-2; 8 positions agree with TRBD1. This CDR3 region has 16 residues. The J segment lost 2 bases and the V segment lost 8 bases, leaving 10 bases of the junction unmatched. Germline V gene lookup returns CDR1 LNHDA and CDR2 SQIVND (reference sequence). Filled out from reference TRBV19 and TRBJ2-2, the complete variable domain reads DGGITQSPKYLFRKEGQNVTLSCEQNLNHDAMYWYRQDPGQGLRLIYYSQIVNDFQKGDIAEGYSVSREKKESFPLTVTSAQKNPTAFYLCASAYMTGVNTGELFFGEGSRLTVL.

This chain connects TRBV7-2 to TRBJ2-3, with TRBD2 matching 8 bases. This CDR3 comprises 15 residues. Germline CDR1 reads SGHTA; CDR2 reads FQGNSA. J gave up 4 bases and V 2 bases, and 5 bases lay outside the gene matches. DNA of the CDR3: TGTGCCAGCAGCTTAATCCGGGGGGGCCCAGATACGCAGTATTTT. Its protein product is CASSLIRGGPDTQYF.

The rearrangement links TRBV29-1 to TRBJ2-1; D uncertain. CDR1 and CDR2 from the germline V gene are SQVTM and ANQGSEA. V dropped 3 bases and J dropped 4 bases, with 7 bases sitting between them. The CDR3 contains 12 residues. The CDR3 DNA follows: TGCAGCGTTGAGGTGGTTTACAATGAGCAGTTCTTC. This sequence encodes CSVEVVYNEQFF.